This TCR beta chain is from a study of cytomegalovirus exposure and HLA in healthy donors. Germline-derived CDR1 and CDR2 are MDHEN and SYDVKM. This CDR3 spans 15 amino acids. Trimming cost V 6 bases and J 7 bases; bases outside gene matches: 8. This clone turned up a few times. Primers included in the PCR were 60 Vbeta and 13 Jbeta primers. Sequencing was performed with immunoSEQ multiplex PCR; in TCRdb, only in-frame clones are kept and a portion is missing. The sample includes roughly 150,000 clones, around 73% of them seen just once. This TCR came from a woman younger than 30 in good health and CMV-seropositive. The V gene is TRBV28, the J gene TRBJ2-1, with TRBD2 matching over 11 bases. Sequencing was performed on PBMCs. CDR3 residues: CASSPTSGGLNEQFF. CDR3 DNA: TGTGCCAGCAGCCCTACTAGCGGGGGTTTAAATGAGCAGTTCTTC.